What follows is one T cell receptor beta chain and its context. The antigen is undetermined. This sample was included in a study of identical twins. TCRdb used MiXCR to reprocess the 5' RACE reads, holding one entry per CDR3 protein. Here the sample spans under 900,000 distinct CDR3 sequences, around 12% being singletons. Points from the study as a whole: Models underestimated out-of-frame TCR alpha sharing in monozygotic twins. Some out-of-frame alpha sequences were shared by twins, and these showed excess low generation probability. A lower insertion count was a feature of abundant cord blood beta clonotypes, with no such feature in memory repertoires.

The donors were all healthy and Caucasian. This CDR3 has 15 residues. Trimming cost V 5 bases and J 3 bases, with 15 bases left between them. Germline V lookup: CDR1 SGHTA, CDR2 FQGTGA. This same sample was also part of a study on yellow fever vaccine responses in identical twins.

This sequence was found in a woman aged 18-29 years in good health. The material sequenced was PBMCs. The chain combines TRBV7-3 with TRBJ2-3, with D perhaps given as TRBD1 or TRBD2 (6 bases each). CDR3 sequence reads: CASSPRGAPTDTQYF. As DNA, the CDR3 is TGTGCCAGCAGCCCAAGGGGGGCTCCGACAGATACGCAGTATTTT.